The TCR beta chain described here comes from a study of blood T cells in healthy people across ages. Study at large: About one barcoded TCR beta cDNA was captured per two T cells. General study points: Higher diversity and more naive CD4+ cells were features of long-lived donors, compared to aged donors.

Then a second PCR, running about 6 to 12 cycles, was carried out with a sample-barcoded 5' primer and a J-beta primer mix. TCRdb independently ran MiXCR on the 5' RACE reads; one entry per CDR3 protein. The data contain about a million distinct CDR3 sequences, around 46% of them singletons. The table lists this clonotype with a few counts. The antigen is unknown. Germline CDR1 reads SEHNR; CDR2 reads FQNEAQ (reference sequence). The CDR3 consists of 14 residues. Trimming pared 5 bases from V and 3 bases from J, leaving 14 bases between. This clonotype was obtained from a man under 40 in good health. Specimen: blood. The chain recombines TRBV7-9 with TRBJ2-7; no firm D call. Here the CDR3 DNA reads TGTGCCAGCAGCGTTAGTACCCGATACTACGAGCAGTACTTC. Protein product: CASSVSTRYYEQYF. The full variable domain, rest sourced from reference TRBV7-9 and TRBJ2-7, is DTGVSQNPRHKITKRGQNVTFRCDPISEHNRLYWYRQTLGQGPEFLTYFQNEAQLEKSRLLSDRFSAERPKGSFSTLEIQRTEQGDSAMYLCASSVSTRYYEQYFGPGTRLTVT.